Below are 28 T cell receptor beta chains sequenced from a single sample in a study of regulatory T cells in long-lasting Graves disease (dated by TCRdb to the early 2020s). The library was generated by multiplex PCR. Sequencing was carried out with an Illumina HiSeq 4000. iRepertoire HTBI primers and Arm-PCR amplification of CDR3 regions were used to construct TCR beta libraries. The raw public reads went through TCRdb reprocessing: fastp at Q25, MiXCR clone calling, in-frame beta chains kept. Merged by CDR3 protein, the rows form single entries marked with the most common genes and DNA. The sample contains 400,000 to 650,000 distinct CDR3 sequences, about 16% of them found a single time. Roughly 25% of the sample lies in the top ten. The intended sense of this specimen's time point label: newly diagnosed GD, antithyroid drugs for less than 3 months. For both TCR sequencing and RNA sequencing, RNA was extracted from PBMCs using TRIzol.

The same sample was also studied in work on T cells in Graves' hyperthyroidism and ophthalmopathy.

This specimen consisted of peripheral blood mononuclear cells (PBMCs), obtained at new diagnosis, from a patient treated with antithyroid drugs. All receptors derive from a woman aged 35-65 years with Graves disease. Donor details come from another sample of the same person, matched by shared clones.

The chain employs TRBV6-1 and TRBJ2-3, with 9 bases that match TRBD1. Per the germline V gene, CDR1 is MNHNS and CDR2 is SASEGT. Unmatched junction bases numbered 2, after V lost 0 bases and J lost 10 bases. The CDR3 length is 13 residues. CDR3 in amino acids: CASSEAGQGSQYF. CDR3 DNA sequence: TGTGCCAGCAGTGAAGCGGGACAGGGCTCGCAGTATTTT.

The rearrangement uses TRBV6-5 and TRBJ1-6; no clear D. Germline CDR1 and CDR2: MNHEY and SVGAGI. The CDR3 totals 14 residues. The V and J ends lost 2 bases and 6 bases respectively, with 8 bases between them. The CDR3, as DNA: TGTGCCAGCAGTTACCCCGAGGGTAATTCACCCCTCCACTTT. This encodes CASSYPEGNSPLHF.

The CDR3 sequence is CASSGTESSYEQYF. CDR3 nucleotide sequence: TGCGCCAGCAGCGGGACAGAGAGCTCCTACGAGCAGTACTTC. The chain employs TRBV5-1 and TRBJ2-7; TRBD1 matches at 7 bases. Germline assignment: CDR1 SGHRS and CDR2 YFSETQ. The V segment lost 4 bases and the J segment 0 bases; nucleotides outside the gene matches: 4. The CDR3 length is 14 residues.

The chain links TRBV5-1 to TRBJ1-4; 8 bases fit TRBD1. Germline-derived CDR1 and CDR2 are SGHRS and YFSETQ. The V gene end was trimmed by 4 bases and the J gene end by 8 bases; junction bases not matched to a gene: 13. The CDR3 is 16 residues long. The CDR3 loop is CASSQMTGVRMEKLFF. In DNA, the CDR3 is TGCGCCAGCAGCCAAATGACAGGGGTTAGAATGGAAAAACTGTTTTTT.

The rearrangement uses TRBV3-1 and TRBJ2-5; 8 bases are a match to TRBD2. The CDR3 totals 17 residues. Germline CDR1 reads LGHDT; CDR2 reads YNNKEL (reference sequence). Trimming at V came to 5 bases and at J to 1 base, leaving 12 bases not matched to a gene. The CDR3 DNA sequence: TGTGCCAGCAGCGAAACCCCTGAGGCGGGGGGCCAAGAGACCCAGTACTTC. Protein sequence: CASSETPEAGGQETQYF.

This clonotype came up many times. The V gene is TRBV20-1, the J gene TRBJ1-6, with D possibly matching TRBD1 (6 bases). V lost 2 bases and J lost 3, with 11 bases in between. The V gene's germline CDR1 is DFQATT and CDR2 SNEGSKA (reference sequence). The CDR3 has 15 amino acids. The CDR3 region is CSARKDSHYNSPLHF. As DNA, the CDR3 is TGCAGTGCTAGAAAGGACAGCCACTATAATTCACCCCTCCACTTT.

This clonotype came up many times. In DNA, the CDR3 is TGTGCCAGCAGGAAGTTGGATTCACCCCTCCACTTT. This encodes CASRKLDSPLHF. The V gene is TRBV12-3 or TRBV12-4, the J gene TRBJ1-6; D ambiguous. The CDR3 is made up of 12 amino acids. V lost 6 bases and J lost 8, with 8 bases in between.

As regards this clonotype: One end of the junction varies from germline; a read error may be responsible. The genes are TRBV6-1 and TRBJ2-7, with D perhaps matching TRBD1 or TRBD2 (6 bases each). Per the germline V gene, CDR1 is MNHNS and CDR2 is SASEGT. CDR3 length equals 14 residues. The DNA of the CDR3 is TGTGGCAGCAGTGAGGAGGGACACATCTACGAGCAGTACTTC. Translating gives CGSSEEGHIYEQYF.

This clonotype was observed a handful of times. The chain's CDR3 is CASSLMDPQDYGYTF. CDR3 in DNA: TGCGCCAGCAGCTTGATGGACCCACAGGACTATGGCTACACCTTC. The chain links TRBV5-1 to TRBJ1-2; maybe TRBD1 (5 bases). Germline CDR1 is SGHRS and CDR2 is YFSETQ. V shed 1 base and J shed 3 bases, with 13 bases lying between them. The CDR3 covers 15 residues.

This clonotype was picked up a small number of times. This chain joins TRBV24-1 and TRBJ2-1, with 7 positions matching TRBD2. V lost 1 base and J lost 1; bases outside the gene matches: 3. Germline-derived CDR1 and CDR2 are KGHDR and SFDVKD. This CDR3 is built from 16 residues. CDR3 DNA sequence: TGTGCCACCAGTGATTTTGGCGGGGGTTCCTACAATGAGCAGTTCTTC. It yields the protein CATSDFGGGSYNEQFF.

CDR3 bases: TGTGCCAGTACTCTACCCGGGTCGGGCGGGGAGCTGTTTTTT. Residues: CASTLPGSGGELFF. This chain connects TRBV19 to TRBJ2-2; D gene ambiguous. The CDR3 is 14 amino acids. Trimming took off 7 bases at V and 7 bases at J, with 16 bases between the two ends. Looked up from germline, CDR1 is LNHDA and CDR2 is SQIVND (reference sequence). Drawing the rest from reference TRBV19 and TRBJ2-2, the complete variable domain is DGGITQSPKYLFRKEGQNVTLSCEQNLNHDAMYWYRQDPGQGLRLIYYSQIVNDFQKGDIAEGYSVSREKKESFPLTVTSAQKNPTAFYLCASTLPGSGGELFFGEGSRLTVL.

This clonotype turned up a few times. V is TRBV18 and J is TRBJ2-3; no definite D call. Germline loops: CDR1 KGHSH, CDR2 LQKENI. The ends were cut back, 0 bases at V and 2 bases at J, with 6 bases in the middle. The CDR3 consists of 14 residues. The CDR3 sequence is CASSPPSNTDTQYF. In nucleotides, the CDR3 is TGTGCCAGCTCACCACCGTCCAACACAGATACGCAGTATTTT. The full variable domain, its missing parts supplied by reference TRBV18 and TRBJ2-3, is NAGVMQNPRHLVRRRGQEARLRCSPMKGHSHVYWYRQLPEEGLKFMVYLQKENIIDESGMPKERFSAEFPKEGPSILRIQQVVRGDSAAYFCASSPPSNTDTQYFGPGTRLTVL.

The V call is TRBV5-1, the J call TRBJ2-7, with D unresolved. The CDR3 sequence is 15 residues long. CDR1 is SGHRS and CDR2 is YFSETQ in the germline V gene. Trimming removed 0 bases at V and 2 bases at J, with 12 bases between. CDR3 sequence reads: CASSLGPGAPYEQYF. The CDR3 coding sequence is TGCGCCAGCAGCTTGGGTCCAGGAGCCCCCTACGAGCAGTACTTC.

The chain is built from TRBV4-1 and TRBJ1-4; tentative D call: TRBD1 (5 bases). The germline CDR1 and CDR2 sequences are MGHRA and YSYEKL. V lost 1 base to trimming and J lost 13 bases, with 22 bases between them. The CDR3 extends over 16 amino acids. The DNA for the CDR3 is TGCGCCAGCAGCCAAGCAGGACCCGGGCAGGGAGGAGGACTGTTTTTT. Protein sequence: CASSQAGPGQGGGLFF.

This clonotype was detected only a few times. This rearrangement joins TRBV7-9 to TRBJ1-2; D is undetermined. The CDR3 is 11 residues long. Germline V CDR1 and CDR2: SEHNR, FQNEAQ (reference sequence). The V end lost 4 bases, the J end lost 3 bases, and 3 bases lay between the germline ends. In DNA form, the CDR3 reads TGTGCCAGCAGCTCCTACTATGGCTACACCTTC. It yields the protein CASSSYYGYTF. Based on the CDR3 plus reference TRBV7-9 and TRBJ1-2, the full variable domain is DTGVSQNPRHKITKRGQNVTFRCDPISEHNRLYWYRQTLGQGPEFLTYFQNEAQLEKSRLLSDRFSAERPKGSFSTLEIQRTEQGDSAMYLCASSSYYGYTFGSGTRLTVV.

At least ten counts were recorded for this clonotype. V gene TRBV12-3 or TRBV12-4 combines with J gene TRBJ1-3, with D perhaps TRBD1 (6 bases). The V end lost 5 bases, the J end lost 0 bases, and 14 bases lay between the germline ends. There are 16 residues in the CDR3. Here the CDR3 reads CASSPGQRGSGNTIYF. For the CDR3, the DNA is TGTGCCAGCAGTCCCGGACAGAGGGGCTCTGGAAACACCATATATTTT.

In its sample, this clonotype was seen many times. In DNA, the CDR3 is TGTGCCAGCAGTTTGGGGAGTTTGGTAAGCAATCAGCCCCAGCATTTT. Translation: CASSLGSLVSNQPQHF. The gene calls are TRBV12-3 or TRBV12-4 and TRBJ1-5; D gene uncertain. V lost 3 bases to trimming and J lost 1 base, with 13 bases between them. The CDR3 has 16 residues.

V is TRBV2 and J is TRBJ1-1; 9 bases are shared with TRBD1. CDR1 is SNHLY, CDR2 FYNNEI, per germline. Trimming cost V 5 bases and J 6 bases; bases outside gene matches: 7. The CDR3 has 14 residues. In DNA form, the CDR3 reads TGTGCCAGCAGTTCGGGGACAGGGAGGCCTGAAGCTTTCTTT. Its protein product is CASSSGTGRPEAFF.

This clonotype was seen ten or more times. The rearrangement uses TRBV3-1 and TRBJ2-7, with D hard to call. The CDR3 contains 15 residues. Germline V gene sequence: CDR1 LGHDT, CDR2 YNNKEL (reference sequence). V was shortened by 0 bases and J by 2 bases, with 11 bases between the two germline ends. The CDR3 DNA reads TGTGCCAGCAGCCAAGAATCAGGTCCTGCCTACGAGCAGTACTTC. It codes for CASSQESGPAYEQYF.

In this sample, this clonotype turned up many times. V is TRBV11-2 and J is TRBJ2-5, with D maybe TRBD1 (6 bases). Germline V gene lookup returns CDR1 SGHAT and CDR2 FQNNGV. The CDR3 runs to 15 residues. V was cut by 1 base and J by 0 bases, with 9 bases left in between. The CDR3 bases are TGTGCCAGCAGCTTAGCACAGGGTAACCAAGAGACCCAGTACTTC. This gives the protein CASSLAQGNQETQYF.

The CDR3 sequence: CATSRGTGNDEQYF. CDR3 nucleotides: TGTGCCACCAGCAGAGGGACAGGGAACGACGAGCAGTACTTC. J is TRBJ2-7 and V is TRBV15, with 8 bases lining up with TRBD1. Germline CDR1 LNHNV, CDR2 YYDKDF (reference sequence). V lost 1 base, J lost 5 bases, and 4 bases stayed unmatched. This CDR3 comprises 14 residues.

The chain combines TRBV24-1 with TRBJ1-5, with D possibly being TRBD1 (5 bases). V lost 4 bases and J 5 bases, leaving 11 bases between the germline ends. CDR1 KGHDR and CDR2 SFDVKD come from the germline V gene. This CDR3 is 14 amino acids long. The CDR3 DNA sequence: TGTGCCACCAGTGAGGGACGGAGAGATCAGCCCCAGCATTTT. Its translation is CATSEGRRDQPQHF.

This clonotype was counted a few times. The chain carries TRBV25-1 and TRBJ2-3; a possible D gene is TRBD1 (6 bases). The CDR3 totals 15 residues. With 4 bases removed from V and 2 bases from J, the gap between germline ends came to 13 bases. Germline V CDR1 and CDR2: MGHDK, SYGVNS. CDR3 sequence (DNA): TGTGCCAGCAGTGCGTTACAGGGCTTCACAGATACGCAGTATTTT. Its protein is CASSALQGFTDTQYF.

This clonotype was seen only a few times. This rearrangement joins TRBV29-1 to TRBJ2-3; 14 positions match TRBD2. Germline V lookup: CDR1 SQVTM, CDR2 ANQGSEA. This CDR3 is built from 18 residues. J was trimmed by 0 bases and V by 4 bases; bases with no gene match: 9. CDR3 sequence reads: CSVVSGTSGGASTDTQYF. CDR3 nucleotides: TGCAGCGTTGTCTCCGGGACTAGCGGGGGTGCTAGCACAGATACGCAGTATTTT.

This clonotype was counted ten times or more. The V and J genes are TRBV5-1 and TRBJ1-2; TRBD1 matches at 7 bases. V trimming: 7 bases; J trimming: 4 bases; junction bases outside the gene matches: 4. This CDR3 is 12 amino acids long. CDR1 SGHRS and CDR2 YFSETQ come from the germline V gene. CDR3 region: CASSGTAYGYTF. The CDR3 coding sequence is TGCGCCAGCTCGGGGACAGCCTATGGCTACACCTTC.

This clonotype was seen ten or more times. The chain is built from TRBV6-5 and TRBJ2-3, with 10 nucleotides matching TRBD1. Germline V gives CDR1 MNHEY, CDR2 SVGAGI. CDR3 length: 16 amino acids. V shed 2 bases, J shed 3 bases, and the junction held 5 bases outside the gene matches. CDR3 in DNA: TGTGCCAGCAGTTACCTGGGACAGGGGAGGACAGATACGCAGTATTTT. It encodes CASSYLGQGRTDTQYF.

As DNA, the CDR3 is TGTGCCAGCAGCCAAAGGACCAAAGAGACCCAGTACTTC. Its translation: CASSQRTKETQYF. The gene calls are TRBV14 and TRBJ2-1; D unclear. The J call could be wrong; TRBJ2-5 is a better fit for the DNA end. CDR1 and CDR2 from the germline V gene are SGHDN and FVKESK. The CDR3 contains 13 residues.

This clonotype was found a few times. This chain joins TRBV6-1 and TRBJ1-2; D is perhaps TRBD1 (5 bases). Germline values: CDR1 MNHNS, CDR2 SASEGT. Deletions cut 5 bases from V and 6 bases from J, with 19 bases between. The CDR3 is 15 amino acids. The CDR3 sequence: CASSPPGDGGHGYTF. The CDR3 coding sequence is TGTGCCAGCAGTCCGCCGGGGGACGGCGGCCATGGCTACACCTTC.